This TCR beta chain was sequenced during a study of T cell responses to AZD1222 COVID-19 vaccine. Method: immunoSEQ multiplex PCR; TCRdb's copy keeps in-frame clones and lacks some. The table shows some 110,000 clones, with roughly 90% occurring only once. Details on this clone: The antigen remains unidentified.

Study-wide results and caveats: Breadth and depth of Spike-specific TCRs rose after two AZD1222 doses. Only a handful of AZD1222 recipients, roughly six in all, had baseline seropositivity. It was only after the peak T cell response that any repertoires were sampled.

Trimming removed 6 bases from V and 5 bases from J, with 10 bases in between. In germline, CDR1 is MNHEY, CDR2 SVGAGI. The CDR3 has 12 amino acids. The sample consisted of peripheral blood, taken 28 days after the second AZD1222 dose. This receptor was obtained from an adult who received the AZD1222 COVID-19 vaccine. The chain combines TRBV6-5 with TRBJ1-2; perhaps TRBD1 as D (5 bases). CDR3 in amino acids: CASSPRGYGYTF. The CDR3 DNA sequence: TGTGCCAGCAGCCCAAGGGGATATGGCTACACCTTC.